This entry lists 27 T cell receptor beta chains sequenced from one sample in a study of shared clonotypes between healthy human individuals. The method was immunoSEQ multiplex PCR; TCRdb's version includes in-frame clones alone and lacks a portion of them. The data show about 1.5 million clones, with roughly 96% seen just once and approximately 1.2% held by the top ten. The sample was naive CD4+ T cells sorted from blood. Subset: CD45RA+ positively selected. The source is a man in his thirties or forties in good health.

The chain joins TRBV27 to TRBJ2-1, with D perhaps TRBD1 or TRBD2 (5 bases each). Deletions cut 3 bases from V and 6 bases from J, with 12 bases between. The germline V gene encodes CDR1 MNHEY and CDR2 SMNVEV (reference sequence). The CDR3 is 14 amino acids. The CDR3 DNA reads as TGTGCCAGCAGTTTGGGACCAACTCTCAATGAGCAGTTCTTC. It yields the protein CASSLGPTLNEQFF.

On this clone: Other DNA variants within this sample encode the same CDR3. This chain links TRBV20-1 with TRBJ1-1; D not resolved. Germline V gene sequence: CDR1 DFQATT, CDR2 SNEGSKA (reference sequence). The CDR3 extends over 11 amino acids. Trimming stripped 5 bases from V and 3 bases from J, with 7 bases between. The CDR3 DNA is TGCAGTGCTCGGTTGTACACTGAAGCTTTCTTT. Translating gives CSARLYTEAFF.

This chain joins TRBV11-2 and TRBJ2-3, with D perhaps TRBD2 (6 bases). Germline loops: CDR1 SGHAT, CDR2 FQNNGV. The CDR3 sequence is 16 residues long. Trimming took off 7 bases at V and 0 bases at J, with 17 bases between the two ends. This CDR3 reads CASTPSGVISTDTQYF. The CDR3 coding sequence is TGTGCCAGCACCCCCTCGGGAGTTATTAGCACAGATACGCAGTATTTT.

Details on this clone: Additional DNA sequences in this sample encode the identical CDR3. The gene calls are TRBV6-5 and TRBJ1-3, with a weak D call TRBD1 (5 bases). V was trimmed by 0 bases and J by 3 bases, leaving 9 bases between them. This CDR3 has 15 amino acids. CDR1 and CDR2 (germline): MNHEY, SVGAGI. The CDR3 DNA reads TGTGCCAGCAGTTACTCGGGGGGTAGTGGAAACACCATATATTTT. Translated, it gives CASSYSGGSGNTIYF.

This chain connects TRBV10-3 to TRBJ2-1, with D maybe TRBD2 (5 bases). CDR3 length: 15 residues. Germline V gives CDR1 ENHRY, CDR2 SYGVKD. Between the trimmed V and J ends, which lost 10 bases and 0 bases, there was a span of 16 bases. As DNA, the CDR3 is TGTGCCACACAACGAGGGTTCAGCTCCTACAATGAGCAGTTCTTC. The encoded protein is CATQRGFSSYNEQFF.

The chain is built from TRBV5-1 and TRBJ2-7; TRBD1 matches 7 bases. The CDR3 runs 15 residues. V dropped 3 bases and J dropped 1; count of bases not matched to a gene: 7. Germline CDR1 is SGHRS and CDR2 is YFSETQ. In DNA, the CDR3 is TGCGCCAGCAGCTCCTGGACAGGCCGTTCCTACGAGCAGTACTTC. This translates into CASSSWTGRSYEQYF.

The chain carries TRBV28 and TRBJ2-7, with TRBD1 identical over 7 bases. The CDR3 sequence is 13 residues long. The germline V gene has CDR1 MDHEN and CDR2 SYDVKM. V lost 7 bases and J lost 0; bases outside the gene matches: 3. The CDR3 sequence is CASTGQVSYEQYF. The CDR3 DNA is TGTGCCAGCACAGGACAGGTCTCCTACGAGCAGTACTTC.

The V call is TRBV7-2, the J call TRBJ2-5; the match to TRBD1 covers 8 bases. In germline, CDR1 is SGHTA, CDR2 FQGNSA. The CDR3 covers 13 residues. Trimming removed 3 bases from V and 4 bases from J; junction bases left unmatched: 1. The CDR3 nucleotides are TGTGCCAGCAGCTTTACAGGGGGAGAGACCCAGTACTTC. Its translation is CASSFTGGETQYF.

CDR3 loop: CASTSEPPGEQYF. The CDR3 DNA is TGTGCCAGCACTTCCGAGCCCCCAGGCGAGCAGTACTTC. The chain recombines TRBV2 with TRBJ2-7; D gene uncertain. Germline V gene lookup returns CDR1 SNHLY and CDR2 FYNNEI. The CDR3 consists of 13 residues. The ends were cut back, 7 bases at V and 6 bases at J, with 16 bases in the middle. The variable domain in full, completed from reference TRBV2 and TRBJ2-7, reads EPEVTQTPSHQVTQMGQEVILRCVPISNHLYFYWYRQILGQKVEFLVSFYNNEISEKSEIFDDQFSVERPDGSNFTLKIRSTKLEDSAMYFCASTSEPPGEQYFGPGTRLTVT.

The rearrangement uses TRBV25-1 and TRBJ2-3; D may be TRBD2 (6 bases). Germline values: CDR1 MGHDK, CDR2 SYGVNS. The CDR3 contains 11 residues. Deletions cut 3 bases from V and 10 bases from J, with 8 bases between. The CDR3 nucleotides are TGTGCCAGCAGTGATGGGAGGCCGCAGTATTTT. This codes for CASSDGRPQYF. The full variable domain, with the rest looked up from reference TRBV25-1 and TRBJ2-3, is EADIYQTPRYLVIGTGKKITLECSQTMGHDKMYWYQQDPGMELHLIHYSYGVNSTEKGDLSSESTVSRIRTEHFPLTLESARPSHTSQYLCASSDGRPQYFGPGTRLTVL.

The chain carries TRBV7-9 and TRBJ1-6; 7 bases are shared with TRBD1. After removal of 0 bases from V and 8 bases from J, the junction contained 10 bases not matched to a gene. Germline loops: CDR1 SEHNR, CDR2 FQNEAQ (reference sequence). The CDR3 totals 17 residues. The chain's CDR3 is CASSLARQGGLDSPLHF. CDR3 nucleotide sequence: TGTGCCAGCAGCTTAGCGCGGCAGGGGGGATTAGATTCACCCCTCCACTTT.

The chain has TRBV18 and TRBJ2-2, with D hard to call. Germline-derived CDR1 and CDR2 are KGHSH and LQKENI. The CDR3 is 16 residues long. V gave up 1 base and J gave up 1 base, with 10 bases separating them. This CDR3 reads CASSPLPPENTGELFF. CDR3 nucleotide sequence: TGTGCCAGCTCACCACTCCCACCAGAGAACACCGGGGAGCTGTTTTTT.

V is TRBV15 and J is TRBJ2-1, with 10 positions matching TRBD2. The junction had 2 bases not matched to a gene; V was cut back by 0 bases and J by 9 bases. Germline V gene data show CDR1 as LNHNV and CDR2 as YYDKDF (reference sequence). The CDR3 has 14 amino acids. Here the CDR3 reads CATSRDLAGVEQFF. DNA of the CDR3: TGTGCCACCAGCAGAGATCTAGCGGGAGTTGAGCAGTTCTTC.

This chain joins TRBV11-2 and TRBJ2-7, with 9 bases aligning to TRBD2. Germline V gene lookup returns CDR1 SGHAT and CDR2 FQNNGV. V was pared by 5 bases and J by 2 bases, with 4 bases of the junction left unmatched. The length of the CDR3 is 14 residues. CDR3 coding DNA: TGTGCCAGCAGCCGACTAGCGGCCGCCTACGAGCAGTACTTC. Its protein is CASSRLAAAYEQYF.

The rearrangement links TRBV7-9 to TRBJ2-5; 7 bases match TRBD2. V lost 8 bases and J lost 5; bases outside the gene matches: 11. There are 14 residues in the CDR3. CDR1 is SEHNR, CDR2 FQNEAQ, per germline (reference sequence). As DNA, the CDR3 is TGTGCCAGCGTCCCGCCAGGGAGGGAGGAGACCCAGTACTTC. Translated, it gives CASVPPGREETQYF.

The chain couples TRBV10-3 to TRBJ2-5; the match to TRBD2 covers 13 bases. Germline-derived CDR1 and CDR2 are ENHRY and SYGVKD. The CDR3 consists of 18 residues. Losses at the gene ends were 0 bases for V and 4 bases for J; bases not matched to a gene: 8. The CDR3 nucleotides read TGTGCCATCAGTGAGTCGGAAGCGAGACTAGCGGGAGGAGAGACCCAGTACTTC. It specifies CAISESEARLAGGETQYF.

The chain employs TRBV7-2 and TRBJ1-2; D may be TRBD1 (5 bases). The V gene's germline CDR1 is SGHTA and CDR2 FQGNSA. The ends were cut back, 1 base at V and 0 bases at J, with 18 bases in the middle. This CDR3 has 18 residues. The CDR3 spells CASSLGVPRQSANYGYTF. CDR3 coding DNA: TGTGCCAGCAGCTTAGGGGTCCCCCGACAGTCCGCTAACTATGGCTACACCTTC.

The CDR3 reads CASSDSGRAPIYEQYF. The CDR3 DNA follows: TGTGCCAGCAGCGATAGCGGGAGGGCCCCGATCTACGAGCAGTACTTC. The chain uses TRBV5-4 and TRBJ2-7, with 11 bases matching TRBD2. The CDR3 has 16 amino acids. In germline, CDR1 is SGHNT, CDR2 YYREEE (reference sequence). V lost 4 bases to trimming and J lost 3 bases; unmatched junction nucleotides: 9.

Worth noting for this clone: This CDR3 is also generated by other DNA sequences in the sample. This chain uses TRBV15 with TRBJ2-7, with D unclear. Trimming removed 0 bases from V and 3 bases from J, with 6 bases in between. This CDR3 spans 13 amino acids. In germline, CDR1 is LNHNV, CDR2 YYDKDF (reference sequence). CDR3 region: CATSRDRNYEQYF. The CDR3 DNA reads TGTGCCACCAGCAGAGACCGAAACTACGAGCAGTACTTC.

The V call is TRBV5-1, the J call TRBJ2-7; 11 positions agree with TRBD1. Germline trimming cut 4 bases from V and 5 bases from J; bases unmatched to any gene: 8. The CDR3 spans 15 residues. Germline CDR1 and CDR2: SGHRS and YFSETQ. The CDR3: CASSTSGTGGDEQYF. In nucleotides, the CDR3 is TGCGCCAGCAGCACTTCCGGGACAGGGGGTGACGAGCAGTACTTC.

The chain recombines TRBV2 with TRBJ2-4; D is unresolved. Trimming left V 4 bases short and J 7 bases short, with 11 bases between. This CDR3 has 13 residues. Looked up from germline, CDR1 is SNHLY and CDR2 is FYNNEI. CDR3 DNA sequence: TGTGCCAGCAGTGGGTTCTTGAGGAACATTCAGTACTTC. Translated: CASSGFLRNIQYF. Variable domain in full (rest from reference TRBV2 and TRBJ2-4): EPEVTQTPSHQVTQMGQEVILRCVPISNHLYFYWYRQILGQKVEFLVSFYNNEISEKSEIFDDQFSVERPDGSNFTLKIRSTKLEDSAMYFCASSGFLRNIQYFGAGTRLSVL.

V usage is TRBV5-4 and J usage is TRBJ2-4; D gene unclear. Germline CDR1 is SGHNT and CDR2 is YYREEE (reference sequence). There are 13 residues in the CDR3. V was trimmed by 3 bases and J by 2 bases, leaving 6 bases between them. The CDR3 DNA is TGTGCCAGCAGCTGGTCCCCCAAAAACATTCAGTACTTC. This translates into CASSWSPKNIQYF.

The CDR3 sequence is CASSLQGRFTGELFF. As DNA, the CDR3 is TGTGCCAGCAGCTTACAGGGGCGCTTCACCGGGGAGCTGTTTTTT. The chain joins TRBV7-2 to TRBJ2-2; D is perhaps TRBD1 (6 bases). Germline V CDR1 and CDR2: SGHTA, FQGNSA. V was pared by 2 bases and J by 4 bases, with 11 bases between. The CDR3 length is 15 residues.

The rearrangement joins TRBV6-1 to TRBJ1-5; D call uncertain. Germline CDR1 reads MNHNS; CDR2 reads SASEGT. Trimming removed 4 bases at V and 7 bases at J, with 11 bases between. The CDR3 runs 13 residues. Written as DNA, the CDR3 is TGTGCCAGCAGTGTAACCAAGGTGCAGCCCCAGCATTTT. This translates into CASSVTKVQPQHF.

The chain employs TRBV7-2 and TRBJ1-5; D gene unclear. The V and J ends lost 5 bases and 5 bases respectively, with 10 bases between them. The CDR3 spans 13 residues. Germline V gene sequence: CDR1 SGHTA, CDR2 FQGNSA. CDR3 in DNA: TGTGCCAGCAGCATCCGGCGGGATCAGCCCCAGCATTTT. Protein: CASSIRRDQPQHF.

In DNA, the CDR3 is TGTGCCAGCAGTACTAACTCGGGGGATACCGGGGAGCTGTTTTTT. Its translation: CASSTNSGDTGELFF. The rearrangement uses TRBV6-4 and TRBJ2-2; D is possibly TRBD2 (6 bases). The V gene lost 5 bases and the J gene lost 5 bases, with 15 bases spanning the gap. This CDR3 has 15 amino acids. Per the germline V gene, CDR1 is MRHNA and CDR2 is SNTAGT.

The V gene is TRBV21-1, the J gene TRBJ2-5; TRBD1, the table's D call, was not compared with the DNA. TRBV21-1 is designated a pseudogene. CDR3 length: 16 residues. CDR3 amino acids: CASSTRDRGDRETQYF. DNA of the CDR3: TGTGCCAGCAGCACCCGGGACAGAGGGGATAGGGAGACCCAGTACTTC.